This T cell receptor (beta chain) was recovered during a study of preoperative IRX-2 immunotherapy in early breast cancer. Noted treatment: preoperative locoregional IRX-2 cytokine immunotherapy. Samples came from a phase Ib trial of preoperative locoregional IRX-2 cytokine immunotherapy. Trimming stripped 3 bases from V and 0 bases from J, with 15 bases between. This CDR3 comprises 16 residues. CDR1 MDHEN and CDR2 SYDVKM come from the germline V gene. Data came from immunoSEQ multiplex PCR; TCRdb stores just in-frame clones and leaves some out. The data contain approximately 98,000 clones, 80% to 90% of them singletons.

The sequences come from tumor tissue, collected after IRX-2 immunotherapy. The receptor comes from a human donor with breast cancer. The V gene is TRBV28, the J gene TRBJ2-7; D not certain. CDR3 sequence: CASSLPLRLPSYEQYF. CDR3 DNA sequence: TGTGCCAGCAGTTTGCCCTTGAGGCTACCCTCCTACGAGCAGTACTTC.